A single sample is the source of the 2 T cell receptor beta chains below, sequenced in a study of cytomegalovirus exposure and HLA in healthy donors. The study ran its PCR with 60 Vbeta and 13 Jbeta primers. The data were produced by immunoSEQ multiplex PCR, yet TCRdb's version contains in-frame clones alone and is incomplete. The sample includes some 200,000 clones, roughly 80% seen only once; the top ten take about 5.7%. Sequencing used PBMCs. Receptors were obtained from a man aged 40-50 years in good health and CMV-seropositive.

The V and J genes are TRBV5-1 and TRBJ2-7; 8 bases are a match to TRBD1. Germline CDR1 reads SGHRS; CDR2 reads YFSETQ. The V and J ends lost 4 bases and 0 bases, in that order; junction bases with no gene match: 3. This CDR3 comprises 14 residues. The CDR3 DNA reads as TGCGCCAGCAGCACGGACAGGGTCTCCTACGAGCAGTACTTC. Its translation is CASSTDRVSYEQYF.

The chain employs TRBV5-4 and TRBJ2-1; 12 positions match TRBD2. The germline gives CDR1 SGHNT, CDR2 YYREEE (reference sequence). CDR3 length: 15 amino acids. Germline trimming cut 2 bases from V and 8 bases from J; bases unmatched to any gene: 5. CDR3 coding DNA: TGTGCCAGCAGCTTCCAGACTAGCGGGGGCCATGAGCAGTTCTTC. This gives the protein CASSFQTSGGHEQFF.